The clone carrying this T cell receptor (beta chain) came up many times. Ophthalmopathy cases scored 3 or more on the Clinical Activity Score and 4 or more on NOSPECS grade, with duration below 3 months. Lactation, pregnancy, other autoimmune disease or uncontrolled infection excluded patients. PBMCs were sourced from less than 13 ml fresh peripheral blood. The data stem from a study of T cells in Graves' hyperthyroidism and ophthalmopathy. The overall study: The authors collected peripheral blood at initial diagnosis, before any treatment.

Trimming removed 6 bases at V and 3 bases at J, with 14 bases between. This CDR3 region has 14 residues. The V gene's germline CDR1 is KGHSH and CDR2 LQKENI. Amplification of TCR beta CDR3 regions was performed using RNA transcripts as template. RT-PCR in the first round (using the HTBI primer set) targeted the TCR CDR3. TCRdb reprocessed the multiplex PCR reads via MiXCR and lists one record per CDR3 protein. Among around 600,000 distinct CDR3 sequences, around 15% were seen once, and the ten largest hold about 12%. This chain uses TRBV18 with TRBJ1-1; D is uncertain. The receptor's source is a woman aged 45-59 years with Graves' ophthalmopathy. The sequencing sample was made of blood. The CDR3: CASSLKDGDTEAFF. Written as DNA, the CDR3 is TGTGCCAGCTCTCTAAAGGATGGGGACACTGAAGCTTTCTTT.